This is a list of T cell receptor beta chains from one sample in a study of tumor-infiltrating lymphocytes in primary liver carcinoma. TCRdb re-analysed the multiplex PCR reads in MiXCR, keeping a single row per CDR3 protein. The profile shows more than 55,000 distinct CDR3 sequences, about two thirds of them singletons. The sample taken for sequencing was liver tumor tissue from sampling region 2. The receptors originated from a man in his forties with primary liver carcinoma and hepatitis B virus infection. Each CDR3 is given with its conserved first and last residue.

V gene | CDR3 protein
TRBV6-5 | CASSYGGVDEKLFF
TRBV11-1 | CASSLSYQETQYF
TRBV4-1 | CAISWGHGGEKLFF
TRBV29-1 | CSATREASYEQYF
TRBV6-5 | CASSYSQGYGYTF
TRBV29-1 | CSVTSSSYELYF
TRBV11-3 | CASSPTGQSSSHSGYTF
TRBV7-9 | CGSSFGQADRPQHF
TRBV28 | CASRSTEGSSGANVLTF
TRBV28 | CASTPGDGNQPQHF
TRBV29-1 | CSVMTSGTGTTYEQYF
TRBV4-1 | CASSQDTRRTYEQYF
TRBV29-1 | CSASPDWAMNTEAFF
TRBV11-3 | CASSLGSGTRYEQYF
TRBV6-4 | CANTAEGAGELFF
TRBV9 | CASSASLGQETQYF
TRBV30 | CAWSYGENQSQHF
TRBV5-1 | CASSFGLRLETLTYTQYF
TRBV6-2/TRBV6-3 | CASSFPRLAGAGADTQYF
TRBV4-3 | CASSQGLAGVVDTQYF
TRBV6-5 | CSSSKLQGARTEAFF
TRBV29-1 | CSVGGLRAETQYF
TRBV5-1 | CASRMAGIRPVELFF
TRBV11-1 | CASSLRTGIYEQYF
TRBV11-2 | CASSLSAEYSYEQYF
TRBV10-3 | CAICESGVPFRGEGNTIYF
TRBV6-5 | CASNPFSGSLAYEQYF
TRBV11-2 | CASSLDRRQSF
TRBV4-2 | CVSSHDMGRGGSYTF
TRBV11-2 | CASSLATGTEAFF
TRBV6-1 | CVSSAGGSNEKLFF
TRBV29-1 | CSVCQGGYEQYF
TRBV4-1 | CANSQDEGGNYEQYF
TRBV30 | CVWSLFEGTNAFF
TRBV6-1 | CVNSEEAGGYNEQFF
TRBV5-6 | CASSSLAGGPYEQCF
TRBV5-4 | CASIHRSDTQYF
TRBV2 | CASSERGSGELFF
TRBV11-1 | CASSLGPAGGSSYQQYF
TRBV11-2 | CASSTDSDTVELYF